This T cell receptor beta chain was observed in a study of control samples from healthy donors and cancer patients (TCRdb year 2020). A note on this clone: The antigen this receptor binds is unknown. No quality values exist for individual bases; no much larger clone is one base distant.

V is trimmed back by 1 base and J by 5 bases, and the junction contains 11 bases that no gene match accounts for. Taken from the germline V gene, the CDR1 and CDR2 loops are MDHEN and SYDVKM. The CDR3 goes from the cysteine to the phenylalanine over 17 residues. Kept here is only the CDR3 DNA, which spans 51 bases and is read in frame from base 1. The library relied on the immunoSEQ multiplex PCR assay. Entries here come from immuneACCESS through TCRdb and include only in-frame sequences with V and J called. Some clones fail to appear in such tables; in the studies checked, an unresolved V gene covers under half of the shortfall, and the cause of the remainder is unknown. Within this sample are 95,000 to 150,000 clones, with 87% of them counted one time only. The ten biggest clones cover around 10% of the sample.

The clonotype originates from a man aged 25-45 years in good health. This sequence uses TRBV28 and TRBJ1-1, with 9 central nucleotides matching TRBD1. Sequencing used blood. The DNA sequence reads TGTGCCAGCAGTTTATTACAGGGGGCGCTAAGGTTTACTGAAGCTTTCTTT. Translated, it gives CASSLLQGALRFTEAFF.